One and the same sample provided the 32 T cell receptor beta chains below, sequenced in a study of memory CD4+ T cells and cytomegalovirus serostatus. TCRdb's table, derived via immunoSEQ multiplex PCR, lists solely in-frame clones and lacks some. The sample has about 57,000 clones, 65% to 80% seen once. The sort gate was single viable CD3+CD4+CD8-CD45RO+ cells for memory CD4+ T cells. Input material: memory CD4+ T cells from blood. The receptors were sampled from an adult in good health and CMV-seronegative.

This clone was counted a few times. The chain combines TRBV5-8 with TRBJ2-7; 10 bases are a match to TRBD1. V lost 2 bases to trimming and J lost 6 bases; unmatched junction nucleotides: 8. The CDR3 covers 15 residues. Germline CDR1 is SGHTS and CDR2 is YDEGEE. The CDR3 region has the DNA TGTGCCAGCAGCTTCTTCGGGACAGGGGAGTCCGAGCAGTACTTC. It translates to CASSFFGTGESEQYF.

The rearrangement joins TRBV5-5 to TRBJ2-7, with 8 bases identical to TRBD1. This CDR3 has 17 amino acids. V was pared by 2 bases and J by 4 bases, with 14 bases of the junction left unmatched. Germline CDR1 is SGHKS and CDR2 is YYEKEE (reference sequence). CDR3 protein: CASSFGWAAGGRYEQYF. As DNA, the CDR3 is TGTGCCAGCAGCTTTGGGTGGGCGGCAGGGGGCCGGTACGAGCAGTACTTC.

The chain uses TRBV5-1 and TRBJ2-5; 11 bases line up with TRBD1. CDR3 size: 16 residues. The germline gives CDR1 SGHRS, CDR2 YFSETQ. Losses at the gene ends were 2 bases for V and 5 bases for J; bases not matched to a gene: 8. The CDR3 DNA reads as TGCGCCAGCAGCTTTTTTGGGACAGGGGGGATGGAGACCCAGTACTTC. The encoded protein is CASSFFGTGGMETQYF.

The V and J genes are TRBV5-6 and TRBJ1-2, with a possible D match to TRBD1 (5 bases). The CDR3 covers 18 residues. Germline V CDR1 and CDR2: SGHDT, YYEEEE. The V and J ends lost 3 bases and 3 bases respectively, with 24 bases between them. CDR3: CASSWVGGTIPYYYGYTF. The CDR3 DNA reads as TGTGCCAGCAGCTGGGTGGGGGGGACCATTCCGTACTACTATGGCTACACCTTC.

The rearrangement joins TRBV5-6 to TRBJ2-2; 8 bases line up with TRBD1. Unmatched junction bases numbered 9, after V lost 3 bases and J lost 5 bases. The germline V gene encodes CDR1 SGHDT and CDR2 YYEEEE. This CDR3 is built from 16 residues. Written as DNA, the CDR3 is TGTGCCAGCAGCTCCCAACGACAGGGGAGGACCGGGGAGCTGTTTTTT. It is translated as CASSSQRQGRTGELFF. Drawing the rest from reference TRBV5-6 and TRBJ2-2, the complete variable domain is DAGVTQSPTHLIKTRGQQVTLRCSPKSGHDTVSWYQQALGQGPQFIFQYYEEEERQRGNFPDRFSGHQFPNYSSELNVNALLLGDSALYLCASSSQRQGRTGELFFGEGSRLTVL.

The rearrangement uses TRBV6-6 and TRBJ2-3; TRBD2 matches 7 bases. The CDR3 runs 15 residues. Trimming at V came to 0 bases and at J to 11 bases, leaving 11 bases not matched to a gene. Germline V gene data show CDR1 as MNHNY and CDR2 as SVGAGI (reference sequence). Written as DNA, the CDR3 is TGTGCCAGCAGTTACTCGAGGAGTTCGGGGGGTGTGCAGTATTTT. Amino acids: CASSYSRSSGGVQYF.

The V call is TRBV7-3, the J call TRBJ2-1; 9 bases align to TRBD2. V trimming: 2 bases; J trimming: 1 base; junction bases outside the gene matches: 3. The germline V gene has CDR1 SGHTA and CDR2 FQGTGA. The CDR3 consists of 16 residues. DNA of the CDR3: TGTGCCAGCAGCTTACGCGGGAGGGGATCCTACAATGAGCAGTTCTTC. Amino acids: CASSLRGRGSYNEQFF.

This chain uses TRBV28 with TRBJ1-3; D is unclear. Germline CDR1 is MDHEN and CDR2 is SYDVKM. V was shortened by 4 bases and J by 0 bases, with 7 bases between the two germline ends. This CDR3 has 14 amino acids. The CDR3 region has the DNA TGTGCCAGCAGTTCGGTGAGCTCTGGAAACACCATATATTTT. This codes for CASSSVSSGNTIYF.

The chain joins TRBV7-9 to TRBJ1-5, with a weak D call TRBD1 (6 bases). CDR1 and CDR2 from the germline V gene are SEHNR and FQNEAQ (reference sequence). V lost 5 bases and J 5 bases, leaving 10 bases between the germline ends. CDR3 length: 13 amino acids. The CDR3 DNA sequence: TGTGCCAGCAGCAAGGGGGGGGATCAGCCCCAGCATTTT. This gives the protein CASSKGGDQPQHF.

The gene calls are TRBV5-1 and TRBJ1-5; possibly TRBD1 for D (6 bases). The CDR3 covers 16 residues. CDR1 is SGHRS and CDR2 is YFSETQ in the germline V gene. The V gene lost 0 bases and the J gene lost 2 bases, with 12 bases spanning the gap. The CDR3 is CASSLEGGMGNQPQHF. CDR3 nucleotide sequence: TGCGCCAGCAGCTTGGAAGGGGGTATGGGCAATCAGCCCCAGCATTTT.

The J gene is TRBJ2-7, the V gene TRBV28; D unresolved. Trimming shortened V by 7 bases and J by 2 bases, and 15 bases separated the two germline ends. CDR3 length: 14 amino acids. The V gene's germline CDR1 is MDHEN and CDR2 SYDVKM. CDR3 bases: TGTGCCAGCATGCCCTCCGGGCGTACCTACGAGCAGTACTTC. This codes for CASMPSGRTYEQYF.

The chain employs TRBV5-1 and TRBJ2-5; 9 positions agree with TRBD2. J gave up 1 base and V 0 bases, and 4 bases lay outside the gene matches. CDR3 size: 16 residues. From germline, CDR1 is SGHRS and CDR2 YFSETQ. In DNA, the CDR3 is TGCGCCAGCAGCTTGGAGGCTAGCGGGGCCCAAGAGACCCAGTACTTC. It codes for CASSLEASGAQETQYF.

This clone was recorded a few times. The rearrangement uses TRBV28 and TRBJ2-7; D remains unclear. CDR1 and CDR2 (germline): MDHEN, SYDVKM. V lost 1 base and J lost 3, with 7 bases in between. This CDR3 contains 13 residues. The CDR3 bases are TGTGCCAGCAGTTTATTGGCCTTCTACGAGCAGTACTTC. Its translation is CASSLLAFYEQYF.

The chain combines TRBV10-3 with TRBJ2-3, with 9 bases identical to TRBD1. This CDR3 region has 14 residues. Trimming took 10 bases from V and 5 from J; bases not matched to a gene: 10. The germline gives CDR1 ENHRY, CDR2 SYGVKD. The CDR3 sequence: CATGSDRGEDTQYF. CDR3 sequence (DNA): TGTGCCACGGGATCGGACAGGGGTGAAGATACGCAGTATTTT.

By sample share, this clone is medium-sized. The V and J genes are TRBV6-5 and TRBJ2-7; D may correspond to TRBD1 or TRBD2 (6 bases each). Trimming took off 5 bases at V and 6 bases at J, with 17 bases between the two ends. CDR1 and CDR2 (germline): MNHEY, SVGAGI. CDR3 length: 14 residues. The CDR3 here is CASSPEGGLREQYF. The CDR3 DNA reads as TGTGCCAGCAGTCCGGAGGGGGGCCTTCGCGAGCAGTACTTC.

The V call is TRBV5-1, the J call TRBJ2-5; 12 positions agree with TRBD2. The J segment lost 5 bases and the V segment lost 4 bases, leaving 3 bases of the junction unmatched. The CDR3 totals 14 residues. Germline V gene data show CDR1 as SGHRS and CDR2 as YFSETQ. The chain's CDR3 is CASSRLAGEETQYF. DNA for the CDR3: TGCGCCAGCAGCCGACTAGCGGGGGAGGAGACCCAGTACTTC. Complete variable domain (other parts from reference TRBV5-1 and TRBJ2-5): KAGVTQTPRYLIKTRGQQVTLSCSPISGHRSVSWYQQTPGQGLQFLFEYFSETQRNKGNFPGRFSGRQFSNSRSEMNVSTLELGDSALYLCASSRLAGEETQYFGPGTRLLVL.

The genes are TRBV2 and TRBJ1-1; D is unresolved. The CDR3 covers 14 residues. V lost 4 bases and J 5 bases, leaving 14 bases between the germline ends. In germline, CDR1 is SNHLY, CDR2 FYNNEI. For the CDR3, the DNA is TGTGCCAGCAGTGTGGGAGGGCGTCGGACTGAAGCTTTCTTT. Translating gives CASSVGGRRTEAFF. The variable domain in full, completed from reference TRBV2 and TRBJ1-1, reads EPEVTQTPSHQVTQMGQEVILRCVPISNHLYFYWYRQILGQKVEFLVSFYNNEISEKSEIFDDQFSVERPDGSNFTLKIRSTKLEDSAMYFCASSVGGRRTEAFFGQGTRLTVV.

CDR3 sequence (DNA): TGTGCCAGTAGTATTTTAATGGGCTCGCAGTATTTT. Translated: CASSILMGSQYF. The chain recombines TRBV19 with TRBJ2-3; D unresolved. Germline V gene lookup returns CDR1 LNHDA and CDR2 SQIVND (reference sequence). The CDR3 sequence is 12 residues long. V lost 3 bases and J lost 10, with 11 bases in between.

The chain uses TRBV4-1 and TRBJ1-2, with a weak D call TRBD1 (5 bases). Trimming cost V 1 base and J 4 bases, with 10 bases left between them. Germline values: CDR1 MGHRA, CDR2 YSYEKL. The CDR3 sequence is 14 residues long. CDR3 sequence (DNA): TGCGCCAGCAGCCAAGGGGACCGCGCCTATGGCTACACCTTC. As protein: CASSQGDRAYGYTF.

The chain carries TRBV6-5 and TRBJ1-4; no definite D call. Germline CDR1 reads MNHEY; CDR2 reads SVGAGI. With 2 bases removed from V and 6 bases from J, the gap between germline ends came to 13 bases. This CDR3 spans 15 amino acids. CDR3 residues: CASSYRRAGYEKLFF. In DNA, the CDR3 is TGTGCCAGCAGTTACCGGCGGGCGGGGTATGAAAAACTGTTTTTT.

This clone has just one count. The V call is TRBV10-3, the J call TRBJ2-1; D might be TRBD1 (6 bases). CDR1 ENHRY and CDR2 SYGVKD come from the germline V gene. CDR3 length: 13 amino acids. Trimming pared 6 bases from V and 5 bases from J, leaving 11 bases between. CDR3 in amino acids: CAISLRQDNEQFF. The CDR3 DNA reads as TGTGCCATCAGCCTGAGACAGGACAATGAGCAGTTCTTC.

The CDR3 DNA sequence: TGTGCCAGCAGTGAAAGGGAAGAAAAATATGGCTACACCTTC. Translating it yields CASSEREEKYGYTF. The gene calls are TRBV6-1 and TRBJ1-2; no definite D call. Germline values: CDR1 MNHNS, CDR2 SASEGT. This CDR3 contains 14 residues. Trimming removed 2 bases at V and 5 bases at J, with 12 bases between.

The CDR3, as DNA: TGTGCCAGCAGCCGACAAAATAGCAATCAGCCCCAGCATTTT. Its protein is CASSRQNSNQPQHF. This chain links TRBV7-8 with TRBJ1-5; D not resolved. CDR3 length: 14 amino acids. Trimming pared 5 bases from V and 0 bases from J, leaving 8 bases between. CDR1 and CDR2 (germline): SGHVS, FQNEAQ. Together with reference TRBV7-8 and TRBJ1-5, the CDR3 gives the full variable domain: GAGVSQSPRYKVAKRGQDVALRCDPISGHVSLFWYQQALGQGPEFLTYFQNEAQLDKSGLPSDRFFAERPEGSVSTLKIQRTQQEDSAVYLCASSRQNSNQPQHFGDGTRLSIL.

V gene TRBV19 combines with J gene TRBJ1-3; D gene unclear. The V end lost 6 bases, the J end lost 0 bases, and 18 bases lay between the germline ends. Germline CDR1 LNHDA, CDR2 SQIVND (reference sequence). The CDR3 is 17 amino acids. For the CDR3, the DNA is TGTGCCAGTAGACGACGGGAACTACTACACTCTGGAAACACCATATATTTT. Encoded protein: CASRRRELLHSGNTIYF.

The V and J genes are TRBV5-1 and TRBJ1-1; D is ambiguous. The CDR3 sequence is 13 residues long. CDR1 SGHRS and CDR2 YFSETQ come from the germline V gene. Trimming cost V 2 bases and J 4 bases, with 9 bases left between them. The CDR3 here is CASSFWSSTEAFF. CDR3 in DNA: TGCGCCAGCAGCTTTTGGAGCAGCACTGAAGCTTTCTTT. The variable domain in full, completed from reference TRBV5-1 and TRBJ1-1, reads KAGVTQTPRYLIKTRGQQVTLSCSPISGHRSVSWYQQTPGQGLQFLFEYFSETQRNKGNFPGRFSGRQFSNSRSEMNVSTLELGDSALYLCASSFWSSTEAFFGQGTRLTVV.

This clone was counted between two and nine times. V and J are TRBV9 and TRBJ2-1; D not resolved. This CDR3 region has 15 residues. V was shortened by 7 bases and J by 0 bases, with 14 bases between the two germline ends. CDR1 and CDR2 (germline): SGDLS, YYNGEE. In DNA form, the CDR3 reads TGTGCCAGCGGAGCAGGTGCGAGCTCCTACAATGAGCAGTTCTTC. Residues: CASGAGASSYNEQFF.

Only one count was recorded for this clone. The chain employs TRBV10-2 and TRBJ2-1; no reliable D call. Germline V lookup: CDR1 WSHSY, CDR2 SAAADI. V was shortened by 9 bases and J by 4 bases, with 7 bases between the two germline ends. This CDR3 contains 11 residues. The CDR3 region has the DNA TGCGCCAGTAGGCAGTACAATGAGCAGTTCTTC. Protein sequence: CASRQYNEQFF.

V and J are TRBV5-1 and TRBJ2-2; 8 positions agree with TRBD1. Per germline, CDR1 SGHRS and CDR2 YFSETQ. V lost 0 bases to trimming and J lost 6 bases; unmatched junction nucleotides: 1. This CDR3 has 14 residues. CDR3 DNA sequence: TGCGCCAGCAGCTTGGCACAGGGGGCCGGGGAGCTGTTTTTT. Residues: CASSLAQGAGELFF.

The rearrangement joins TRBV5-4 to TRBJ2-1, with 7 bases aligning to TRBD2. V trimming: 0 bases; J trimming: 9 bases; junction bases outside the gene matches: 9. The CDR3 loop spans 15 amino acids. In germline, CDR1 is SGHNT, CDR2 YYREEE (reference sequence). The CDR3 DNA reads as TGTGCCAGCAGCTTGGAGGCCGCGGGGGAGGGTGAGCAGTTCTTC. This sequence encodes CASSLEAAGEGEQFF.

The CDR3 region is CASSFRDSLWFF. As DNA, the CDR3 is TGTGCCAGCAGCTTCAGGGACTCGCTGTGGTTCTTC. The chain recombines TRBV7-9 with TRBJ2-1; D is perhaps TRBD2 (6 bases). The V and J ends lost 3 bases and 15 bases respectively, with 15 bases between them. This CDR3 has 12 residues. CDR1 is SEHNR and CDR2 is FQNEAQ in the germline V gene (reference sequence). Drawing the rest from reference TRBV7-9 and TRBJ2-1, the complete variable domain is DTGVSQNPRHKITKRGQNVTFRCDPISEHNRLYWYRQTLGQGPEFLTYFQNEAQLEKSRLLSDRFSAERPKGSFSTLEIQRTEQGDSAMYLCASSFRDSLWFFGPGTRLTVL.

This clone was recorded only once. The gene calls are TRBV4-1 and TRBJ1-1, with D unclear. The CDR3 is 17 amino acids. The ends were cut back, 0 bases at V and 1 base at J, with 15 bases in the middle. Germline CDR1 and CDR2: MGHRA and YSYEKL. The CDR3 nucleotides are TGCGCCAGCAGCCAAGATAGGCGGGCCGTGGGGAACACTGAAGCTTTCTTT. The encoded protein is CASSQDRRAVGNTEAFF.

This rearrangement joins TRBV6-5 to TRBJ1-2, with 12 bases lining up with TRBD1. The junction had 8 bases not matched to a gene; V was cut back by 5 bases and J by 7 bases. The CDR3 extends over 15 amino acids. Germline-derived CDR1 and CDR2 are MNHEY and SVGAGI. The CDR3 reads CASSTPGQGALGYTF. DNA of the CDR3: TGTGCCAGCAGTACCCCGGGACAGGGGGCGCTTGGCTACACCTTC.